This TCR beta chain was found in a study of naive and memory T cell subsets. This clonotype was picked up a small number of times. Its target is not known. The study, taken as a whole, reports: TCR abundance followed a power law differing between naive and memory subsets. Over 95% of naive TCR sequences appeared only once after error correction, unlike memory subsets.

The V and J ends lost 3 bases and 5 bases respectively, with 13 bases between them. The CDR3 consists of 14 residues. An equimolar mix of two oligonucleotides served as the beta constant-region primer for TRBC1 and TRBC2. Nested alpha and beta constant-region primers with the SP2 primer drove four PCR rounds on ligated cDNA. TCRdb re-called the UMI-ligation and nested PCR reads with MiXCR, one entry per CDR3 protein. The table records about 10,000 distinct CDR3 sequences, 5.5% to 6.5% of them present only once. This chain links TRBV12-3 or TRBV12-4 with TRBJ1-1; weak D call: TRBD1 (5 bases). The TCR originated in a human donor in good health. Material for sequencing was CD4+ TEMRA cells from blood. Subset defined: effector memory re-expressing CD45RA, CD45RA+ CD27-. The CDR3 loop reads CASSLTEGATEAFF. DNA for the CDR3: TGTGCCAGCAGTTTGACAGAAGGAGCGACTGAAGCTTTCTTT.